This T cell receptor beta chain was documented in a study of vaccination effects on CD4 cells after COVID-19 (dated by TCRdb to 2022 to 2024). In terms of the full investigation: To identify antigen-specific CD4+ T cell clonotypes by their expansion, the ViraFEST assay first stimulated PBMC with viral peptide pools and then applied TCR sequencing. Each participant received two doses of an mRNA SARS-CoV-2 vaccine, either BNT162b2 or mRNA-1273. Approximately 2 million PBMC per well were cultured in IMDM with around 5% human AB serum, 10 IU/ml IL-2 and gentamicin, plus 10 ug/ml peptides. The study compared SARS-CoV-2 spike-specific CD4+ TCR repertoires before and after mRNA vaccination in COVID-19 convalescent patients and infection-naive vaccine recipients. The full study included some 10 COVID-19 convalescent patients and a few SARS-CoV-2-naive healthy vaccine recipients. The Oncomine TCR Beta short-read assay on an Illumina iSeq 100 was used to sequence cultures from other donors in the study.

Per the germline V gene, KGHSH is the CDR1 and LQKENI is the CDR2. The junction shows trimming of 4 bases on V and 2 bases on J, plus 17 bases between the germline ends. There are 16 amino acids in the CDR3, from cysteine to phenylalanine inclusive. The DNA shown is the 48-base CDR3, in frame from base 1. Beyond this particular receptor, the publication reports: The study was limited by a small number of convalescent patients, and early post-infection timepoints were lacking. Marked clonal contraction was observed in both infection-induced and vaccine-induced clones at late post-vaccination timepoints, consistent with waning T cell responses. Among healthy vaccine recipients, nearly all vaccine-induced clones were SARS-CoV-2 mono-reactive, and just 1 of 255 was cross-reactive with common cold coronaviruses.

After 10 days of culture, CD4+ T cells were isolated with the EasySep CD4+ T cell isolation kit. None of the healthy vaccine recipients had a prior SARS-CoV-2 infection, which was confirmed by nucleocapsid antibody tests that came back negative both before and after vaccination. Half of the culture medium was replaced with fresh IL-2-containing medium on days 3 and 7. Unless noted otherwise, every peptide stimulation condition was grown in triplicate wells. PBMC were separated from whole blood using Ficoll-Paque Plus gradient centrifugation and were then either cryopreserved at -140C or used fresh. The QIAamp micro DNA kit was used to extract genomic DNA from the cultured CD4+ T cells. On this clone: No antigen is known for it. Base qualities are not at hand, and no much larger clone is one base apart.

Libraries were constructed by the immunoSEQ multiplex PCR assay. TCR beta CDR3 sequencing was performed on DNA from the cultured, isolated CD4+ T cells. The study's processing was this. Non-productive TCR sequences were discarded, and reads were trimmed to the CDR3 region, with only CDR3s of 7 or more amino acids retained. Antigen-specific clonotypes were identified with the MANAFEST web app by comparing expansion in peptide wells against reference cultures. To count as positive, a clone had to show expansion at FDR<0.05 compared with the reference and with all other wells, an odds ratio above 5, and a frequency above 0.1% in two replicate wells. Clonotypes significantly expanded in SARS-CoV-2 spike wells and in at least one common cold coronavirus spike condition were defined as cross-reactive. CDR3 similarity was assessed by Levenshtein distance using the stringdist R package, and unrooted trees were constructed with ape in R 3.6.1. Entries here come from immuneACCESS through TCRdb and include only in-frame sequences with V and J called. Some clones fail to appear in such tables; in the studies checked, an unresolved V gene covers under half of the shortfall, and the cause of the remainder is unknown. The V and J calls and the clone size are those of that table, but D and trimming were determined from the DNA. This sample is represented by more than 35,000 clones; 82% of them were singletons. The top ten clonotypes cover approximately 3% of the sample.

The V and J segments used are TRBV18 and TRBJ1-2; a weak D assignment points to TRBD1 (5 bases agree). This specimen was CD4+ T cells from PBMCs cultured without peptide, taken before COVID-19 vaccination. The TCR was taken from a human donor who received a COVID-19 vaccine. The sequence in DNA is TGTGCCAGCTCACAGACTACGAGGGGTCCGAACTATGGCTACACCTTC. Translated, it reads CASSQTTRGPNYGYTF.